Listed below are T cell receptor beta chains from one sample, sequenced in a study of human thymus T cells. Sequencing was performed with immunoSEQ multiplex PCR; in TCRdb, only in-frame clones are kept and a portion is missing. Among some 120,000 clones listed, 90% to 95% were seen once. Specimen: thymus tissue. These receptors were collected from a boy in the first two years of life with a congenital heart defect but otherwise immunologically healthy. CDR3s include the opening cysteine and the closing phenylalanine or tryptophan. The D gene is left open where the match is weak. Clone sizes are given selectively: once, few, many, or a class where the clone is expanded.

CDR3 protein	CDR3 DNA	J gene	clone size	CDR3 length	V gene	D gene
CASSLAPDRPRNQPQHF	TGCGCCAGCAGCTTGGCCCCGGATCGGCCCCGGAATCAGCCCCAGCATTTT	TRBJ1-5	-	17	TRBV5-1	-
CASSLAGTGGAENYGYTF	TGCGCCAGCAGCTTGGCCGGGACAGGGGGCGCGGAAAACTATGGCTACACCTTC	TRBJ1-2	-	18	TRBV5-1	TRBD1
CSVEDLDLTDTQYF	TGCAGCGTTGAAGATTTGGACCTCACAGATACGCAGTATTTT	TRBJ2-3	-	14	TRBV29-1	-
CASTLWAGNTEAFF	TGTGCCAGCACCCTATGGGCGGGGAACACTGAAGCTTTCTTT	TRBJ1-1	-	14	TRBV6-5	-
CASIEGATDTQYF	TGTGCCAGCATAGAGGGGGCAACAGATACGCAGTATTTT	TRBJ2-3	-	13	TRBV5-6	TRBD1
CASSQPFKGGRNEQFF	TGCGCCAGCAGCCAACCCTTTAAGGGGGGAAGGAATGAGCAGTTCTTC	TRBJ2-1	once	16	TRBV4-1	-
CSVPGPGTLRNEQFF	TGCAGCGTTCCGGGCCCCGGGACTCTACGCAATGAGCAGTTCTTC	TRBJ2-1	-	15	TRBV29-1	-
CASSELYEQYF	TGTGCCAGCAGTGAACTCTACGAGCAGTACTTC	TRBJ2-7	-	11	TRBV6-1	-
CASSQAKGTDTQYF	TGCGCCAGCAGCCAAGCGAAAGGCACAGATACGCAGTATTTT	TRBJ2-3	-	14	TRBV5-1	-
CASSLPHRGDRYNSPLHF	TGTGCCAGCAGCTTACCTCACAGGGGGGATCGGTATAATTCACCCCTCCACTTT	TRBJ1-6	-	18	TRBV7-9	TRBD1
CASSTGQFFYNSPLHF	TGTGCCAGCAGCACGGGACAGTTTTTTTATAATTCACCCCTCCACTTT	TRBJ1-6	-	16	TRBV28	TRBD1
CASSQVIPRRGGNTEAFF	TGCGCCAGCAGCCAAGTAATTCCTCGTCGAGGGGGGAACACTGAAGCTTTCTTT	TRBJ1-1	once	18	TRBV4-1	-
CASSGGTGEYEQYF	TGTGCCAGCAGCGGCGGGACTGGCGAATACGAGCAGTACTTC	TRBJ2-7	-	14	TRBV5-4	-
CASSLGGQETQYF	TGTGCCAGCAGCTTGGGGGGGCAAGAGACCCAGTACTTC	TRBJ2-5	-	13	TRBV5-6	-
CASSEAPRTAFRDGYTF	TGTGCCAGCAGTGAAGCGCCCCGGACAGCCTTCCGCGATGGCTACACCTTC	TRBJ1-2	-	17	TRBV2	-
CSVTDGTGNQPQHF	TGCAGCGTTACGGACGGGACCGGTAATCAGCCCCAGCATTTT	TRBJ1-5	-	14	TRBV29-1	-
CASSLVKSTRRKGDTEAFF	TGTGCCAGCAGCTTGGTCAAGTCGACAAGAAGAAAGGGGGACACTGAAGCTTTCTTT	TRBJ1-1	once	19	TRBV5-6	-